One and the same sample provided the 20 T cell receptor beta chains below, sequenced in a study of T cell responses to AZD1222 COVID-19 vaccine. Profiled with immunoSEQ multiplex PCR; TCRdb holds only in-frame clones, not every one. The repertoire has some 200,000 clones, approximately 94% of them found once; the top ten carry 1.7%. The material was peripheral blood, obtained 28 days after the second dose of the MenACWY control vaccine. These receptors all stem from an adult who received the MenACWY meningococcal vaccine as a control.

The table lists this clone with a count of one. For the CDR3, the DNA is TGTGCCAGTGGGACGGGGATAGCGGTGATCACAGATACGCAGTATTTT. Translation gives CASGTGIAVITDTQYF. J is TRBJ2-3 and V is TRBV2, with a possible D match to TRBD2 (6 bases). CDR1 and CDR2 from the germline V gene are SNHLY and FYNNEI. This CDR3 contains 16 residues. V lost 9 bases and J 2 bases, leaving 21 bases between the germline ends. The full variable domain, with the rest looked up from reference TRBV2 and TRBJ2-3, is EPEVTQTPSHQVTQMGQEVILRCVPISNHLYFYWYRQILGQKVEFLVSFYNNEISEKSEIFDDQFSVERPDGSNFTLKIRSTKLEDSAMYFCASGTGIAVITDTQYFGPGTRLTVL.

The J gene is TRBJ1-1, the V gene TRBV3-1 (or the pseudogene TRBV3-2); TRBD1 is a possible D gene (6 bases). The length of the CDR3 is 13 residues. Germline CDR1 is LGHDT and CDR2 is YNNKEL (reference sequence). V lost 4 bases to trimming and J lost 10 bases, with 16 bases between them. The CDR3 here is CASSPLEGVGAFF. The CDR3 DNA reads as TGTGCCAGCAGCCCACTGGAGGGGGTAGGAGCTTTCTTT.

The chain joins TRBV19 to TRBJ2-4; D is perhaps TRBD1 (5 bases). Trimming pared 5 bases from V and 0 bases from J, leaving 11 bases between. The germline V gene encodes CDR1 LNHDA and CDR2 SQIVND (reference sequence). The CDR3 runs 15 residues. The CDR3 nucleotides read TGTGCCAGTAGTGTGACAGACTCAGCCAAAAACATTCAGTACTTC. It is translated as CASSVTDSAKNIQYF.

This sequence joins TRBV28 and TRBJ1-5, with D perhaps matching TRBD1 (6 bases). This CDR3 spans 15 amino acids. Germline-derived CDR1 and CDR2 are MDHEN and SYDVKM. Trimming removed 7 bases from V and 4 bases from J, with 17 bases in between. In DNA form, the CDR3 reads TGTGCCAGCACCACTCGGGGGGCGGGAAATCAGCCCCAGCATTTT. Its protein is CASTTRGAGNQPQHF.

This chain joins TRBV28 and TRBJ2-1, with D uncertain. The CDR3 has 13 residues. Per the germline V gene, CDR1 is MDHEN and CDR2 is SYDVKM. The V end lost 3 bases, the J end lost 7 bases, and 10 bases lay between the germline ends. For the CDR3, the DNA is TGTGCCAGCAGTTTCCTTTCATGGAATGAGCAGTTCTTC. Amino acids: CASSFLSWNEQFF.

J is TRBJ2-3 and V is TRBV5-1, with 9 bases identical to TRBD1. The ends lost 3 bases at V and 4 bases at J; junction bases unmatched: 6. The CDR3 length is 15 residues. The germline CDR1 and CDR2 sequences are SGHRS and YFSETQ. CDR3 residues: CASSYYDRGADTQYF. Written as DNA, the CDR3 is TGCGCCAGCAGCTATTATGACAGGGGGGCAGATACGCAGTATTTT.

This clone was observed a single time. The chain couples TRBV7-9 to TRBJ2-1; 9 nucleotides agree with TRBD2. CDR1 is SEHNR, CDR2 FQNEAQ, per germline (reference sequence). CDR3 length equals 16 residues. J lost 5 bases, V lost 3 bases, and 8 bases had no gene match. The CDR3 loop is CASSFPRGGANNEQFF. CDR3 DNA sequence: TGTGCCAGCAGCTTCCCCCGCGGGGGGGCCAACAATGAGCAGTTCTTC.

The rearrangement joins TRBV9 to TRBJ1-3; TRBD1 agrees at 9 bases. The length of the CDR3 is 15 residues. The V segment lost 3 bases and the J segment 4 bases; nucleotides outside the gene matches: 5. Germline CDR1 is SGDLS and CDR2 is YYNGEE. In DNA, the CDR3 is TGTGCCAGCAGCGCCAAGGGACAGGGAGGAAACACCATATATTTT. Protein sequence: CASSAKGQGGNTIYF.

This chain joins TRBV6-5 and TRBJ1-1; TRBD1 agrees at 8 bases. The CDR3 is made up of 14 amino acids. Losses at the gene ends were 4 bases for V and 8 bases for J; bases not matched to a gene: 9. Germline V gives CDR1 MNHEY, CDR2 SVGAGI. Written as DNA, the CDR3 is TGTGCCAGCAGTTCGGCAGGGGGCCAATTCGAAGCTTTCTTT. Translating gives CASSSAGGQFEAFF.

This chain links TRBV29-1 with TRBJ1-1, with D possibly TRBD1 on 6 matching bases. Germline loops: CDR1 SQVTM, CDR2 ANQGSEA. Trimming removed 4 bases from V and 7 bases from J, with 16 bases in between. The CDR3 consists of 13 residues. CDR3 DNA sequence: TGCAGCGTTGTGGGAGGGGGTAATGATGAAGCTTTCTTT. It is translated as CSVVGGGNDEAFF.

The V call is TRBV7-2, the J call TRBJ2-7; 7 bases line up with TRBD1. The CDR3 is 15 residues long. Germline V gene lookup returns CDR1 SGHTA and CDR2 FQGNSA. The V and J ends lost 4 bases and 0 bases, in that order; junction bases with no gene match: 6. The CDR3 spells CASSSRTGVSYEQYF. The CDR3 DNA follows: TGTGCCAGCAGCTCCAGGACAGGAGTCTCCTACGAGCAGTACTTC.

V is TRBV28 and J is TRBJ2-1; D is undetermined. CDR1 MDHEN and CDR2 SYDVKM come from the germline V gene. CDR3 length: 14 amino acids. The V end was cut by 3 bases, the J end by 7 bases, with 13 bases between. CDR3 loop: CASSLSNLENEQFF. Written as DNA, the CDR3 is TGTGCCAGCAGTTTGAGTAATCTGGAGAATGAGCAGTTCTTC. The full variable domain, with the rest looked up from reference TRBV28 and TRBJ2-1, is DVKVTQSSRYLVKRTGEKVFLECVQDMDHENMFWYRQDPGLGLRLIYFSYDVKMKEKGDIPEGYSVSREKKERFSLILESASTNQTSMYLCASSLSNLENEQFFGPGTRLTVL.

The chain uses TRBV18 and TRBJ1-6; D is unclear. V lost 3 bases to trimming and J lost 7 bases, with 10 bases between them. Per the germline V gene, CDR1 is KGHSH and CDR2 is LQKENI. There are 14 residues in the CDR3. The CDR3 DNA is TGTGCCAGCTCACCCGCCGAAGGGAATTCACCCCTCCACTTT. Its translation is CASSPAEGNSPLHF.

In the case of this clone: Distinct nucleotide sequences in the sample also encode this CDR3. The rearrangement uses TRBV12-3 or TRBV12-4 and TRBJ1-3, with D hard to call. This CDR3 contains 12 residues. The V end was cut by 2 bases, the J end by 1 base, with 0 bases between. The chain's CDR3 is CASSLSGNTIYF. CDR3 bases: TGTGCCAGCAGTTTATCTGGAAACACCATATATTTT.

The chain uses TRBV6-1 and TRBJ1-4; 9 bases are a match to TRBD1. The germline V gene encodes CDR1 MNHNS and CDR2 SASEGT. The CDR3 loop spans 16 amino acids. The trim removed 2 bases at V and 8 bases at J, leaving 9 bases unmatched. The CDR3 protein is CASSELPGQGSEKLFF. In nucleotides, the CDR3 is TGTGCCAGCAGTGAATTACCGGGACAGGGAAGCGAAAAACTGTTTTTT.

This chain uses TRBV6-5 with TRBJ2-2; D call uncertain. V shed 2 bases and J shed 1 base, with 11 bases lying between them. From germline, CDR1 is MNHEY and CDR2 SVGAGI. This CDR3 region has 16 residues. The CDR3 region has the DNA TGTGCCAGCAGTTACGCTTGGGTCGGGAACACCGGGGAGCTGTTTTTT. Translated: CASSYAWVGNTGELFF.

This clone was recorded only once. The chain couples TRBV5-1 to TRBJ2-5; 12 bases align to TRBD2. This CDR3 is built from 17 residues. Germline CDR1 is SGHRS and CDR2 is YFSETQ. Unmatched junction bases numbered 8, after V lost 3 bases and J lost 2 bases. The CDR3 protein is CASSSSTSGRYQETQYF. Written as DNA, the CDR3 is TGCGCCAGCAGCTCCTCAACTAGCGGGAGGTATCAAGAGACCCAGTACTTC. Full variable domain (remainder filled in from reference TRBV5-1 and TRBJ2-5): KAGVTQTPRYLIKTRGQQVTLSCSPISGHRSVSWYQQTPGQGLQFLFEYFSETQRNKGNFPGRFSGRQFSNSRSEMNVSTLELGDSALYLCASSSSTSGRYQETQYFGPGTRLLVL.

Here the CDR3 reads CASSQDTAWGEKLFF. CDR3 nucleotides: TGTGCCAGCAGCCAAGATACCGCGTGGGGCGAAAAACTGTTTTTT. The V call is TRBV3-1 (or the pseudogene TRBV3-2), the J call TRBJ1-4, with a tentative D call TRBD1 (5 bases). The CDR3 totals 15 residues. Germline CDR1 and CDR2: LGHDT and YNNKEL (reference sequence). Trimming shortened V by 0 bases and J by 8 bases, and 13 bases separated the two germline ends.

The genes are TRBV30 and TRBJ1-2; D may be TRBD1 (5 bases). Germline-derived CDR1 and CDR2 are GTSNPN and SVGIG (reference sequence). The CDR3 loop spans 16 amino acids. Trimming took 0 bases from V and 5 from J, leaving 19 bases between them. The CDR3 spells CAWSVLVRARQYGYTF. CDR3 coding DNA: TGTGCCTGGAGTGTACTAGTGAGGGCGCGACAGTATGGCTACACCTTC.

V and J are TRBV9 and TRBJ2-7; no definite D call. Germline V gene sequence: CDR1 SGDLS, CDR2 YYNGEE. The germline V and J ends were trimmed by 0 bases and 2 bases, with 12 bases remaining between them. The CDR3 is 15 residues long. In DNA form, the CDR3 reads TGTGCCAGCAGCGTAGGAGGTAGGCCTACCTACGAGCAGTACTTC. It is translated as CASSVGGRPTYEQYF.